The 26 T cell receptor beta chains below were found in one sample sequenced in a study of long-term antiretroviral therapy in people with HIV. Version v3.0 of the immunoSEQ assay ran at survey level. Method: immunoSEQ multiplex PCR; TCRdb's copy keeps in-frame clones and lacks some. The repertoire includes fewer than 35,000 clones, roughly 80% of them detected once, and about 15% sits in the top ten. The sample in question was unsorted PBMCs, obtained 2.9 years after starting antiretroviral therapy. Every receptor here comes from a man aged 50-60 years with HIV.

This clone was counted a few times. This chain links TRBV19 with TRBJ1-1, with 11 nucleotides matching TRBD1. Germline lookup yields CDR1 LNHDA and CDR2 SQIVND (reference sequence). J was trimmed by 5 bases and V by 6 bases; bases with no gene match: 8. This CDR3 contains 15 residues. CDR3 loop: CASRYGQGAGTEAFF. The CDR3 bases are TGTGCCAGTAGATATGGACAGGGGGCAGGAACTGAAGCTTTCTTT.

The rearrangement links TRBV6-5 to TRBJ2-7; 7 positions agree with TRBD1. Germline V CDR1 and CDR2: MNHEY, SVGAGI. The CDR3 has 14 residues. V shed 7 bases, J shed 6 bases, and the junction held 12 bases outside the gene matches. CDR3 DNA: TGTGCCAGCACCGCAAGACAGGGACGGGGCGAGCAGTACTTC. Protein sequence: CASTARQGRGEQYF.

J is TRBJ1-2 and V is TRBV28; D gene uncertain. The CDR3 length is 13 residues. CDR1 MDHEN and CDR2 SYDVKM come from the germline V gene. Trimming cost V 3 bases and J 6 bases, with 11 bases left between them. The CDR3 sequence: CASSFMGGDGYTF. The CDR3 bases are TGTGCCAGCAGTTTTATGGGTGGGGATGGCTACACCTTC.

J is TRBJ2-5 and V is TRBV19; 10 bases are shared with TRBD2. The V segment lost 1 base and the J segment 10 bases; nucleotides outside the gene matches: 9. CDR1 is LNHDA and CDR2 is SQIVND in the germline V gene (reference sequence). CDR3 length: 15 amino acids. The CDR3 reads CASSIVAAGGQGQYF. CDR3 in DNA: TGTGCCAGTAGTATAGTGGCAGCGGGGGGGCAAGGCCAGTACTTC.

The CDR3 DNA reads as TGCGCCAGCAGCCAAGATGCAGGCGGATATGGTAAAGGGGCGTTCTTC. Residues: CASSQDAGGYGKGAFF. The V and J genes are TRBV4-1 and TRBJ2-1; D is possibly TRBD1 (5 bases). Trimming removed 0 bases from V and 15 bases from J, with 24 bases in between. Germline loops: CDR1 MGHRA, CDR2 YSYEKL. The CDR3 covers 16 residues.

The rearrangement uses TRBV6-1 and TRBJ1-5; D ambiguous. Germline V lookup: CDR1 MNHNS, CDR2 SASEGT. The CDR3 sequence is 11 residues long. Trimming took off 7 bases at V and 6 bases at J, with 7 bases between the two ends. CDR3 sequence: CASMAGQPQHF. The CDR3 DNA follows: TGTGCCAGCATGGCGGGTCAGCCCCAGCATTTT.

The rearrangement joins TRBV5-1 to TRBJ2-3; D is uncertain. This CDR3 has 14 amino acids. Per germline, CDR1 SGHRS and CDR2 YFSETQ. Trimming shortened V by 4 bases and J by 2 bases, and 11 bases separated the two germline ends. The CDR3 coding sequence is TGCGCCAGCAGCCCGGGCGTAGACACAGATACGCAGTATTTT. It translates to CASSPGVDTDTQYF.

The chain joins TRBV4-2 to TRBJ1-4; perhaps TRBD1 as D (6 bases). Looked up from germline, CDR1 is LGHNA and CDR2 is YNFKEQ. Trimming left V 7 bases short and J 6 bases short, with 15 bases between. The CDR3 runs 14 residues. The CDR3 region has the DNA TGTGCCAGCACCCCGGAGGGGGGGTATGAAAAACTGTTTTTT. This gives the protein CASTPEGGYEKLFF.

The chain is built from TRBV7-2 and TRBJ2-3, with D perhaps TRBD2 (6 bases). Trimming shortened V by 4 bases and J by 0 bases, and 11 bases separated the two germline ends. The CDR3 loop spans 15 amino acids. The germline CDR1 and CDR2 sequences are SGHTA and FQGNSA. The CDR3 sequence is CASSSDYLSTDTQYF. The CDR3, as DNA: TGTGCCAGCAGCTCGGACTACTTAAGCACAGATACGCAGTATTTT.

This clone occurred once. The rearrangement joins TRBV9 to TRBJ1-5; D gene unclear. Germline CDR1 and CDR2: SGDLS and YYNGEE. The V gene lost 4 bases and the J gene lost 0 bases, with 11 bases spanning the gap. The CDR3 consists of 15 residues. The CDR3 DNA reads TGTGCCAGCAGCCGGAGTCCCAATAGCAATCAGCCCCAGCATTTT. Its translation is CASSRSPNSNQPQHF.

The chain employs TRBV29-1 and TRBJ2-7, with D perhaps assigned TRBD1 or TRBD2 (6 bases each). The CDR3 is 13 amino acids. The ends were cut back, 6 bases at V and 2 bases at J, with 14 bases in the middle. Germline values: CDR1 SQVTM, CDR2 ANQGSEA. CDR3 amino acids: CSVRGTLTYEQYF. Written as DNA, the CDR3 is TGCAGCGTCCGCGGGACATTAACCTACGAGCAGTACTTC.

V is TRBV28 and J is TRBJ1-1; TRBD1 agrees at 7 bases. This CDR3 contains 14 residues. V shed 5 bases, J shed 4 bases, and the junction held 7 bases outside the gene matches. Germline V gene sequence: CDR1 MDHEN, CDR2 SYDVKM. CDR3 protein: CASSLYRGSTEAFF. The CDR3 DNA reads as TGTGCCAGCAGTCTTTACAGGGGAAGCACTGAAGCTTTCTTT.

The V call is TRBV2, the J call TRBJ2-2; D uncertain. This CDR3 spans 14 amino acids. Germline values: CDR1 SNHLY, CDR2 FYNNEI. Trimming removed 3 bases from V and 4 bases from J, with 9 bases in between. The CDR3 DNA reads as TGTGCCAGCAGTGACCTTCGAGGCACCGGGGAGCTGTTTTTT. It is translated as CASSDLRGTGELFF.

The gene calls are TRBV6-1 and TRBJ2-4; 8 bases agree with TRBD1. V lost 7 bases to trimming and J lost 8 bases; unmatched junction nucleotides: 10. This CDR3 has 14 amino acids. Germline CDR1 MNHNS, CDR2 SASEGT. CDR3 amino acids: CASTQRLDRDIQYF. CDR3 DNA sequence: TGTGCCAGCACCCAAAGATTGGACAGGGACATTCAGTACTTC.

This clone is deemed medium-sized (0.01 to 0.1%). CDR3 bases: TGTGCCAGCAGTTTAGAACAGGGGGATCAGCCCCAGCATTTT. It encodes CASSLEQGDQPQHF. The rearrangement joins TRBV28 to TRBJ1-5; 8 bases line up with TRBD1. Trimming at V came to 2 bases and at J to 5 bases, leaving 2 bases not matched to a gene. The CDR3 sequence is 14 residues long. Germline V gene data show CDR1 as MDHEN and CDR2 as SYDVKM. Combining the CDR3 with reference TRBV28 and TRBJ1-5 gives the whole variable domain DVKVTQSSRYLVKRTGEKVFLECVQDMDHENMFWYRQDPGLGLRLIYFSYDVKMKEKGDIPEGYSVSREKKERFSLILESASTNQTSMYLCASSLEQGDQPQHFGDGTRLSIL.

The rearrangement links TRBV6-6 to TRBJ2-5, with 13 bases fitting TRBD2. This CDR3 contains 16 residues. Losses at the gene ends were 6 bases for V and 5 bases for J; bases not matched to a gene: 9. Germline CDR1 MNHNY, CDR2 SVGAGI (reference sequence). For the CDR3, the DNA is TGTGCCAGCAGCGGACTAGCGGGGGCCTTATCGGAGACCCAGTACTTC. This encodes CASSGLAGALSETQYF.

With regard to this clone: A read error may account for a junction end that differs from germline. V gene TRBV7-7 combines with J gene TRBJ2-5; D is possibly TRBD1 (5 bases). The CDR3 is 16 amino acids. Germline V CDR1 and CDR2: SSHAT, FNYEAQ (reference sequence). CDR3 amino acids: CASSLAGDRGGETQYF. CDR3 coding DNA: TGTGCTAGCAGCTTAGCTGGGGATAGGGGCGGAGAGACCCAGTACTTC.

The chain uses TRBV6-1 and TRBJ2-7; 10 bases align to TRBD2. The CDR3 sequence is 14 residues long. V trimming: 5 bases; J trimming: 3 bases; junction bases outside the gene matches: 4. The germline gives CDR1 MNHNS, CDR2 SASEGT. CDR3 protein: CASSLPSGGYEQYF. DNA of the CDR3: TGTGCCAGCAGTTTACCTAGCGGGGGCTACGAGCAGTACTTC.

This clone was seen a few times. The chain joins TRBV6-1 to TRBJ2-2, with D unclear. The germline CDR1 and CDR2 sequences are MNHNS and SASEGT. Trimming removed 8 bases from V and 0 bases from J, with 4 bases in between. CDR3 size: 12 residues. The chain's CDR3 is CASVANTGELFF. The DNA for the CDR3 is TGTGCCAGCGTCGCGAACACCGGGGAGCTGTTTTTT.

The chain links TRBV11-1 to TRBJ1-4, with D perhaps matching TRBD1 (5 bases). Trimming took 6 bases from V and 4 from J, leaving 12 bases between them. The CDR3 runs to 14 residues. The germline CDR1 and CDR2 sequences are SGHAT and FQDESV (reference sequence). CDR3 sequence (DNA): TGTGCCAGCAGGGCGACGGGGGATAATGAAAAACTGTTTTTT. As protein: CASRATGDNEKLFF.

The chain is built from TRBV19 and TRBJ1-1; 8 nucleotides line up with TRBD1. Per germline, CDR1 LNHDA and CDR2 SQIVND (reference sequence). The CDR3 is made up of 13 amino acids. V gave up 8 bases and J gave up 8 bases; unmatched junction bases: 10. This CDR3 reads CASQLDRGGEAFF. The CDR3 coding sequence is TGTGCCAGTCAACTCGACAGGGGAGGGGAAGCTTTCTTT.

The CDR3 spells CASVAGGQETQYF. In nucleotides, the CDR3 is TGCGCCAGCGTTGCGGGGGGGCAGGAGACCCAGTACTTC. The V gene is TRBV5-1, the J gene TRBJ2-5; 9 bases align to TRBD2. Germline lookup yields CDR1 SGHRS and CDR2 YFSETQ. The V and J ends lost 7 bases and 5 bases, in that order; junction bases with no gene match: 6. The CDR3 covers 13 residues.

The CDR3 sequence is CASSHTGGRDTQYF. CDR3 sequence (DNA): TGTGCCAGCAGCCACACAGGGGGCAGGGATACGCAGTATTTT. The rearrangement links TRBV14 to TRBJ2-3; 9 bases are a match to TRBD1. With V trimmed by 3 bases and J by 6 bases, 4 bases remained unmatched. CDR3 length: 14 amino acids. Germline CDR1 reads SGHDN; CDR2 reads FVKESK.

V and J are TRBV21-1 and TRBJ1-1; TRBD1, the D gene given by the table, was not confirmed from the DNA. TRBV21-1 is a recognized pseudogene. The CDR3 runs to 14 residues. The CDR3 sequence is CASLPYRENTEAFF. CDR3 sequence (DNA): TGTGCCAGCCTACCCTACAGGGAGAACACTGAAGCTTTCTTT.

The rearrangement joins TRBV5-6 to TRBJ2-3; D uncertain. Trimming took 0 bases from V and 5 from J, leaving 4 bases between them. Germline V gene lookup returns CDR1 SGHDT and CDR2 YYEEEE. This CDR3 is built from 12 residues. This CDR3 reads CASSLAQDTQYF. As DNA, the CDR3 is TGTGCCAGCAGCTTGGCGCAAGATACGCAGTATTTT.

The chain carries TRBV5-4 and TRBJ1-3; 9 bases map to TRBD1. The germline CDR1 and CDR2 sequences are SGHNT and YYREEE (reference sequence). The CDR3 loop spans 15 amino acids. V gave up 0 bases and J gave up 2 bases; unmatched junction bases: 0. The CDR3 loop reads CASSLGQGAGNTIYF. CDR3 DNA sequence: TGTGCCAGCAGCTTGGGACAGGGGGCTGGAAACACCATATATTTT.